A selection of T cell receptor beta chains follows, all from one sample in a study of blood T cell repertoires in COVID-19. Here immunoSEQ multiplex PCR was the method, and the copy in TCRdb shows in-frame clones only, minus some. The data contain some 58,000 clones, approximately 87% of them singletons. The specimen was peripheral blood. The receptors shown here come from a man aged 45-65 years with acute or convalescent COVID-19. Each CDR3 is given with its conserved first and last residue. Each record gives: D gene, V gene, clone size, J gene, CDR3 DNA, CDR3 protein. The D gene is left open where the match is weak. Some rows have no size entry. The others give once, few or many, or a class for an expanded clone.

>TRBD1|TRBV2|NA|TRBJ2-3
TGTGCCAGCAGTGGGGGACAGGTCTCTACGCAGTATTTT
CASSGGQVSTQYF
>NA|TRBV5-4|once|TRBJ1-1
TGTGCCAGCAGCTTGTCGGAGGGGACTGAAGCTTTCTTT
CASSLSEGTEAFF
>TRBD2|TRBV3-1/TRBV3-2|NA|TRBJ2-2
TGTGCCAGCAGCCACTCGGCGGGGGATCGGGAGCTGTTTTTT
CASSHSAGDRELFF
>NA|TRBV12-3/TRBV12-4|NA|TRBJ1-2
TGTGCCAGCAGTCAGGGGAGAGGCTACACCTTC
CASSQGRGYTF
>NA|TRBV27|NA|TRBJ1-4
TGTGCCAGCAGACGATCCGGGACGGACTATGCAACTAATGAAAAACTGTTTTTT
CASRRSGTDYATNEKLFF
>NA|TRBV7-8|NA|TRBJ2-7
TGTGCCAGCAGCTTAACATCCGCAAACGCCTACGAGCAGTACTTC
CASSLTSANAYEQYF
>TRBD1|TRBV27|NA|TRBJ2-7
TGTGCCAGCAGTATTGGGACAGGATTTGCCTACGAGCAGTACTTC
CASSIGTGFAYEQYF
>TRBD1|TRBV11-2|NA|TRBJ2-3
TGTGCCAGCAGCTCCGTGGACAGGAGCACAGATACGCAGTATTTT
CASSSVDRSTDTQYF
>TRBD2|TRBV7-6|NA|TRBJ2-1
TGTGCCAGCAGCCTTCCTAGCGGGGGACATGAGCAGTTCTTC
CASSLPSGGHEQFF
>NA|TRBV27|NA|TRBJ2-1
TGTGCCAGCAGCCAACCGACTCGGAGCTCCTACAATGAGCAGTTCTTC
CASSQPTRSSYNEQFF
>TRBD1|TRBV6-5|NA|TRBJ1-2
TGTGCCAGCAGTTACGGACAGGGAGGCGGCTACACCTTC
CASSYGQGGGYTF
>NA|TRBV6-1|NA|TRBJ1-5
TGTGCCAGCAGTGATTTCCGGGGGGGGAATCAGCCCCAGCATTTT
CASSDFRGGNQPQHF
>NA|TRBV13|NA|TRBJ1-2
TGTGCCAGCAGCTTAGACAGGGATGGCTACACCTTC
CASSLDRDGYTF
>TRBD1|TRBV27|NA|TRBJ2-7
TGTGCCAGCTTTACCACCGGACAGGGGCGTTACGAGCAGTACTTC
CASFTTGQGRYEQYF
>NA|TRBV6-4|NA|TRBJ1-3
TGTGCCAGCAGTGACGAAAGGGGGTCCGGAGGCCGAAACACCATATATTTT
CASSDERGSGGRNTIYF
>NA|TRBV5-1|once|TRBJ1-4
TGCGCCAGCAGCCCGACACAGGGTCGGGGAGAAAAACTGTTTTTT
CASSPTQGRGEKLFF
>TRBD2|TRBV6-1|NA|TRBJ2-7
TGTGCCAGCAGTGAATGGGAGGGCAGGCATTTGTACTTC
CASSEWEGRHLYF
>TRBD2|TRBV9|NA|TRBJ2-2
TGTGCCAGCAGCTACGGGACTATGAACACCGGGGAGCTGTTTTTT
CASSYGTMNTGELFF
>TRBD1|TRBV15|few|TRBJ2-7
TGTGCCACCAGCAGGGACAGGCTGAGCTACGAGCAGTACTTC
CATSRDRLSYEQYF
>NA|TRBV11-2|NA|TRBJ2-7
TGTGCCAGCAGCTTAGTTCGTCCAGGGTTCCACGAGCAGTACTTC
CASSLVRPGFHEQYF
>TRBD1|TRBV15|few|TRBJ1-5
TGTGCCACCAGCATCGGGACAGAAAATCAGCCCCAGCATTTT
CATSIGTENQPQHF
>TRBD1|TRBV12-3/TRBV12-4|NA|TRBJ1-1
TGTGCCAGCAGTCCCGGGACAGGACAAGCTTTCTTT
CASSPGTGQAFF
>TRBD1|TRBV28|NA|TRBJ1-2
TGTGCCAGCAGTTATGGGGACAGGGGACGCTATGGCTACACCTTC
CASSYGDRGRYGYTF
>NA|TRBV11-2|once|TRBJ2-7
TGTGCCAGCAGCTCGCGGGGGGCAGGGGGTCACTACGAGCAGTACTTC
CASSSRGAGGHYEQYF
>TRBD1|TRBV3-1/TRBV3-2|NA|TRBJ1-2
TGTGCCAGCAGCCAAGGCGTACAGGGGGCGATGGGCTACACCTTC
CASSQGVQGAMGYTF
>NA|TRBV30|once|TRBJ1-4
TGTGCCTGGAGTGTAGGAGGGGCTACCGAAAAACTGTTTTTT
CAWSVGGATEKLFF
>NA|TRBV28|once|TRBJ1-4
TGTGCCAGCAGACTACAGGGTGGCGAAAAACTGTTTTTT
CASRLQGGEKLFF
>TRBD2|TRBV5-1|NA|TRBJ2-1
TGCGCCAGCAGCCTAGGGACTAGCGGGATGGGGGAGCAGTTCTTC
CASSLGTSGMGEQFF
>NA|TRBV7-2|NA|TRBJ2-2
TGTGCCAGCAGCTTACCACCGACAGATTCCACCGGGGAGCTGTTTTTT
CASSLPPTDSTGELFF
>TRBD1|TRBV25-1|NA|TRBJ1-2
TGTGCCAGCAGTGGATATTCCGGGACAGGGCTTGGCTACACCTTC
CASSGYSGTGLGYTF
>NA|TRBV28|NA|TRBJ1-1
TGTGCCGGCGCCGGGGGGATGGCGAACACTGAAGCTTTCTTT
CAGAGGMANTEAFF
>NA|TRBV20-1|NA|TRBJ1-2
TGCAGTGCTCCAGACGGGGGGGGCTACACCTTC
CSAPDGGGYTF
>NA|TRBV6-5|NA|TRBJ1-1
TGTGCCAGCAGTTCACAGGGTTGGTTCACTGAAGCTTTCTTT
CASSSQGWFTEAFF
>TRBD1|TRBV3-1/TRBV3-2|NA|TRBJ2-7
TGTGCCAGCAGCCGGGGACAGGGAGGGCCCACCCGGAACTTC
CASSRGQGGPTRNF
>NA|TRBV30|NA|TRBJ1-5
TGTGCCTGGAGTCTGTCCTACGATCAGCCCCAGCATTTT
CAWSLSYDQPQHF
>TRBD2|TRBV7-9|NA|TRBJ2-5
TGTGCCAGCAGCCCTACCCCGGGACTAGCGGGAGGACGAGAGACCCAGTACTTC
CASSPTPGLAGGRETQYF
>NA|TRBV30|NA|TRBJ2-2
TGTGCCTGGAACAAGGGGTCGAACACCGGGGAGCTGTTTTTT
CAWNKGSNTGELFF
>NA|TRBV15|NA|TRBJ2-7
TGTGCCACCAGCAGAGAAACAGGGTGGTACGAGCAGTACTTC
CATSRETGWYEQYF
>NA|TRBV5-6|NA|TRBJ1-3
TGTGCCAGCAGCTTGGTTTTCAGGGACTCTGGAAACACCATATATTTT
CASSLVFRDSGNTIYF
>NA|TRBV5-6|NA|TRBJ1-6
TGTGCCAGCAGCTTGGGGCCGGCGGGTAATTCACCCCTCCACTTT
CASSLGPAGNSPLHF
>TRBD1|TRBV28|NA|TRBJ2-7
TGTGCCAGCAGTCCTTGGACAGGGAACACCGTCGTCGAGCAGTACTTC
CASSPWTGNTVVEQYF
>NA|TRBV11-2|few|TRBJ2-5
TGTGCCAGCAGCTTATGGAGGCAAGAGACCCAGTACTTC
CASSLWRQETQYF
>TRBD2|TRBV9|NA|TRBJ2-1
TGTGCCAGCAGCGTAGAGGGACTAGCGGTTAATGAGCAGTTCTTC
CASSVEGLAVNEQFF
>TRBD2|TRBV13|once|TRBJ2-1
TGTGCCAGCAGCCCGCTAGGGACTAGCGGGAAAAATGAGCAGTTCTTC
CASSPLGTSGKNEQFF
>NA|TRBV12-3/TRBV12-4|NA|TRBJ2-5
TGTGCCAGCAGTTTTAACAGCCAAGAGACCCAGTACTTC
CASSFNSQETQYF
>TRBD2|TRBV10-3|NA|TRBJ2-5
TGTGCCATCAGTGAGTCGATTAGCGGGCAGACCCAGTACTTC
CAISESISGQTQYF
>NA|TRBV2|NA|TRBJ2-1
TGTGCCAGCAGACCGACAGTGCATGAGCAGTTCTTC
CASRPTVHEQFF
>TRBD2|TRBV18|NA|TRBJ2-5
TGTGCCAGCTCACGGACTAGCGGGAAAGAGACCCAGTACTTC
CASSRTSGKETQYF
>TRBD1|TRBV6-5|NA|TRBJ1-4
TGTGCCAGCAGCCTCGACAGGGGAACTAATGAAAAACTGTTTTTT
CASSLDRGTNEKLFF
>TRBD1|TRBV5-4|NA|TRBJ2-3
TGTGCCAGCAACAATCAACAGGGGGCGGGCACAGATACGCAGTATTTT
CASNNQQGAGTDTQYF
>NA|TRBV6-6|NA|TRBJ1-5
TGTGCCAGCAGTTTCCAGGGTAATCAGCCCCAGCATTTT
CASSFQGNQPQHF
>TRBD2|TRBV3-1/TRBV3-2|NA|TRBJ2-1
TGTGCCAGCAGCCAAGGCTCTAGCGGGGGGAGCTCCTACAATGAGCAGTTCTTC
CASSQGSSGGSSYNEQFF
>NA|TRBV30|NA|TRBJ1-2
TGTGCCTGGAGTGTGTCGTATAACTATGGCTACACCTTC
CAWSVSYNYGYTF
>NA|TRBV11-2|medium-sized|TRBJ2-2
TGTGCCAGCAGCTTAGTACCGGGAGACGGCACCGGGGAGCTGTTTTTT
CASSLVPGDGTGELFF
>NA|TRBV7-3|NA|TRBJ1-1
TGTGCCAGCAGGCGTGAGGGGGAAACTGAAGCTTTCTTT
CASRREGETEAFF
>TRBD1|TRBV28|NA|TRBJ1-2
TGTGCCAGCAGTTTCCCCGAAACAGGGGAAAACGGCTACACCTTC
CASSFPETGENGYTF
>NA|TRBV5-1|NA|TRBJ1-1
TGCGCCAGCAGCTCCGAAACTGACAGGCCCGCTGAAGCTTTCTTT
CASSSETDRPAEAFF
>NA|TRBV19|NA|TRBJ1-2
TGTGCCAGTAGTTTCACGGGAGACTATGGCTACACCTTC
CASSFTGDYGYTF